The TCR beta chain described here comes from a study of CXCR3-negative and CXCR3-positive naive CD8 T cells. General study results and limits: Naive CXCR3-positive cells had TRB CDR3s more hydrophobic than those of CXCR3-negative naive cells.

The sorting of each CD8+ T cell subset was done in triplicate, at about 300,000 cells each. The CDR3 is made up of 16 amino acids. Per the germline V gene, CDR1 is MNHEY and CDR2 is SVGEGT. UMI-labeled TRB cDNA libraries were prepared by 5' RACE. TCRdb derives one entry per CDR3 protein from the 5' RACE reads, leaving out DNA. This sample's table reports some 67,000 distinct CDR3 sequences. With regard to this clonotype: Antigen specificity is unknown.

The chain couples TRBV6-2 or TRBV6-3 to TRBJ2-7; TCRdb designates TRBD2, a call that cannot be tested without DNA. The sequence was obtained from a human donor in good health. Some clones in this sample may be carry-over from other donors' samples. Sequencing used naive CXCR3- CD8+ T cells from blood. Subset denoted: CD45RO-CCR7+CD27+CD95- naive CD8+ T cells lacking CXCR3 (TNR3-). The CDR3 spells CASSSLLAGSAYEQYF.